Listed below are T cell receptor beta chains from one sample, sequenced in a study of T-cell reconstitution after alpha-beta-depleted transplantation in children. TCRdb reanalysed the PCR reads using MiXCR and keeps one entry per CDR3 protein. The profile shows approximately 520,000 distinct CDR3 sequences, over 9.5% of them singletons. The specimen was PBMCs, mostly from graft donor cells, collected 180 days after TCRalphabeta/CD19-depleted stem cell transplant. These receptors were collected from a female patient aged 2-9 years who had a stem cell transplant for aplastic anemia, so the T cells may come from the graft donor. Each CDR3 is given with its conserved first and last residue. A D gene is named only where the DNA matches it firmly. Expanded clones are given a class, and other clones once, few, many or no size at all.

clone_size j_call v_call d_call cdr3_aa cdr3_nt
- TRBJ2-7 TRBV4-2 TRBD2 CASSIRLAGTYEQYF TGTGCCAGCAGCATACGACTAGCGGGAACCTACGAGCAGTACTTC
few TRBJ2-1 TRBV4-3 TRBD2 CASSQRGTSETWTDEQFF TGCGCCAGCAGCCAACGGGGGACTAGCGAGACTTGGACCGATGAGCAGTTCTTC
- TRBJ2-2 TRBV18 TRBD2 CASSRIAGEIIGELFF TGTGCCAGCTCACGGATAGCGGGAGAAATTATCGGGGAGCTGTTTTTT
many TRBJ2-4 TRBV12-3/TRBV12-4 - CASSPQGAILAKNIQYF TGTGCCAGCAGTCCACAGGGCGCAATCCTAGCCAAAAACATTCAGTACTTC
many TRBJ2-2 TRBV4-3 TRBD1 CASSQGTGGKNTGELFF TGCGCCAGCAGCCAAGGGACAGGGGGAAAGAACACCGGGGAGCTGTTTTTT
many TRBJ2-3 TRBV5-1 - CASSLGTPVTDTQYF TGCGCCAGCAGCCTGGGGACTCCAGTCACAGATACGCAGTATTTT
few TRBJ2-7 TRBV2 TRBD2 CASRTSGWQYEQYF TGTGCCAGCAGGACTAGCGGGTGGCAGTACGAGCAGTACTTC
many TRBJ1-5 TRBV12-3/TRBV12-4 TRBD1 CASSHGTGSNQPQHF TGTGCCAGCAGTCACGGGACAGGGAGCAATCAGCCCCAGCATTTT
few TRBJ2-3 TRBV9 - CASSDFGRWRSTDTQYF TGTGCCAGCAGCGACTTTGGTCGTTGGAGGAGCACAGATACGCAGTATTTT
- TRBJ2-1 TRBV29-1 - CSVRDSNEQFF TGCAGCGTTCGCGACAGTAATGAGCAGTTCTTC
- TRBJ2-1 TRBV6-5 TRBD2 CASSSARLAGVNNEQFF TGTGCCAGCAGTTCCGCCCGACTAGCGGGAGTGAACAATGAGCAGTTCTTC
once TRBJ1-1 TRBV30 TRBD1 CARSRGDTEAFF TGTGCCCGGAGCAGGGGGGACACTGAAGCTTTCTTT
many TRBJ2-7 TRBV5-5 - CASSPIRYYEQYF TGTGCCAGCAGTCCCATCAGGTATTACGAGCAGTACTTC
many TRBJ2-2 TRBV7-2 TRBD2 CASRGTRGNTGELFF TGTGCCAGCAGGGGGACTAGGGGGAACACCGGGGAGCTGTTTTTT
- TRBJ2-2 TRBV2 TRBD2 CAFSPQLRVTGRGTGELFF TGTGCCTTCAGTCCACAACTTCGGGTCACCGGGCGGGGGACCGGGGAGCTGTTTTTT
- TRBJ2-2 TRBV27 - CASSLLRGTAGNHTGELFF TGTGCCAGCAGCCTACTCCGGGGGACTGCGGGGAACCACACCGGGGAGCTGTTTTTT
- TRBJ1-5 TRBV10-3 - CAISESLAQAGQPQHF TGTGCCATCAGTGAGTCCTTAGCGCAGGCCGGCCAGCCCCAGCATTTT
many TRBJ2-1 TRBV28 TRBD2 CASSSPASAWAGGEQFF TGTGCCAGCAGTTCCCCCGCGTCCGCATGGGCGGGAGGTGAGCAGTTCTTC
- TRBJ1-4 TRBV4-3 - CASSPRHSNEKLFF TGCGCCAGCAGCCCTAGACACAGTAATGAAAAACTGTTTTTT
- TRBJ2-7 TRBV7-6 - CASSYIRDSYEQYF TGTGCCAGCAGTTACATACGGGACTCCTACGAGCAGTACTTC
many TRBJ2-1 TRBV10-3 TRBD2 CAIRVAGGGEQFF TGTGCCATCAGGGTAGCGGGAGGGGGCGAGCAGTTCTTC
- TRBJ1-2 TRBV29-1 - CSVEVSGGYGYTF TGCAGCGTTGAGGTCAGCGGAGGCTATGGCTACACCTTC
many TRBJ2-1 TRBV29-1 TRBD2 CSVLGLAHNEQFF TGCAGCGTTCTGGGACTAGCCCACAATGAGCAGTTCTTC
- TRBJ2-1 TRBV7-3 - CASSQEGGGYNEQFF TGTGCCAGCAGTCAAGAGGGAGGGGGTTACAATGAGCAGTTCTTC
many TRBJ2-1 TRBV3-1 - CASSQGNEQFF TGTGCCAGCAGCCAAGGAAATGAGCAGTTCTTC
many TRBJ1-5 TRBV29-1 - CSVVTGYSNQPQHF TGCAGCGTTGTGACCGGCTATAGCAATCAGCCCCAGCATTTT
few TRBJ2-7 TRBV7-9 - CASRATGYEQYF TGTGCCAGCAGAGCAACCGGTTACGAGCAGTACTTC
few TRBJ1-2 TRBV4-2 - CASSQEVGGSTGGYTF TGTGCCAGCAGCCAAGAGGTCGGGGGCTCTACGGGTGGCTACACCTTC
many TRBJ1-2 TRBV29-1 TRBD1 CSVEVRGTGYGYTF TGCAGCGTTGAAGTACGCGGGACAGGCTATGGCTACACCTTC
few TRBJ1-2 TRBV27 - CASSLSRIEQRLDGYTF TGTGCCAGCAGTTTATCGCGAATAGAACAGAGATTGGATGGCTACACCTTC
many TRBJ2-5 TRBV5-5 TRBD1 CASSLSFLQGARRETQYF TGTGCCAGCAGCTTAAGCTTCCTTCAGGGGGCGCGAAGAGAGACCCAGTACTTC
few TRBJ2-1 TRBV24-1 TRBD2 CATSDFRGLEGSPNEQFF TGTGCCACCAGTGATTTTAGGGGACTAGAAGGATCCCCCAATGAGCAGTTCTTC
few TRBJ1-2 TRBV20-1 - CSAGEVGAPYGYTF TGCAGTGCTGGAGAGGTGGGCGCCCCCTATGGCTACACCTTC
- TRBJ2-7 TRBV7-2 TRBD2 CASSLGTRIPADF TGTGCCAGCAGCTTAGGGACTAGGATCCCGGCGGACTTC
few TRBJ2-2 TRBV7-7 TRBD1 CASSPGTGGAPGELFF TGTGCCAGCAGCCCCGGGACAGGGGGCGCACCCGGGGAGCTGTTTTTT
few TRBJ1-4 TRBV28 TRBD1 CASSSPGQSNEKLFF TGTGCCAGCAGTTCACCGGGACAGTCAAATGAAAAACTGTTTTTT
many TRBJ1-5 TRBV12-3/TRBV12-4 - CASDWGLNNQPQHF TGTGCCAGTGATTGGGGCCTTAATAATCAGCCCCAGCATTTT
- TRBJ1-6 TRBV7-8 - CASSPVQGTRSPLHF TGTGCCAGCAGCCCCGTACAGGGAACTCGATCACCCCTCCACTTT
- TRBJ2-1 TRBV28 TRBD2 CASSFRGGFGNEQFF TGTGCCAGCAGTTTTCGCGGGGGATTCGGGAATGAGCAGTTCTTC
- TRBJ1-5 TRBV20-1 - CSGSHGRVGGQPQHF TGCAGTGGCAGTCATGGCAGGGTCGGTGGTCAGCCCCAGCATTTT
- TRBJ1-1 TRBV27 - CASSLGDVNTEAFF TGTGCCAGCAGTCTCGGGGACGTGAACACTGAAGCTTTCTTT
- TRBJ2-1 TRBV12-5 - CASGLGGPYNKQFF TGTGCTAGTGGTTTAGGGGGGCCCTACAATAAGCAGTTCTTC
- TRBJ2-2 TRBV7-3 - CASSLTLADYTGELFF TGTGCCAGCAGCCTCACCTTAGCGGACTACACCGGGGAGCTGTTTTTT
few TRBJ2-1 TRBV20-1 TRBD2 CSATNRAGGPVWEQFF TGCAGTGCTACCAACCGAGCGGGAGGGCCGGTATGGGAGCAGTTCTTC
- TRBJ1-5 TRBV20-1 - CSATLRHTLNQPQHF TGCAGTGCTACCTTAAGACACACACTGAATCAGCCCCAGCATTTT